This T cell receptor beta chain emerged from a study of human T cells and chemical hapten exposure. Study-wide background: Patch testing was performed with 0.01% DPC on the upper back, with reading at 6 days.

Trimming left V 8 bases short and J 3 bases short, with 8 bases between. The germline CDR1 and CDR2 sequences are SNHLY and FYNNEI. CDR3 size: 12 residues. In TCRdb, the RACE reads were re-called with MiXCR into one record per CDR3 protein. The sample gives about 92,000 distinct CDR3 sequences, about a tenth of which show up once; about 0.95% is in the top ten. As to time point: patch test 3, about 24 weeks after DPC sensitization. Documented treatment: therapeutic diphenylcyclopropenone sensitization with weekly scalp DPC. At least ten counts were recorded for this clonotype. This TCR was sampled from a woman aged 25 to 39 with alopecia areata. Some clones in this sample may be carry-over from other donors' samples. The sequencing used whole blood, collected in connection with sensitization to the hapten diphenylcyclopropenone (DPC). V and J are TRBV2 and TRBJ2-1, with TRBD2 as a possible D gene (6 bases). The DNA for the CDR3 is TGTGCCAGCGGGACTGACTACAATGAGCAGTTCTTC. This codes for CASGTDYNEQFF. Variable domain in full (rest from reference TRBV2 and TRBJ2-1): EPEVTQTPSHQVTQMGQEVILRCVPISNHLYFYWYRQILGQKVEFLVSFYNNEISEKSEIFDDQFSVERPDGSNFTLKIRSTKLEDSAMYFCASGTDYNEQFFGPGTRLTVL.